A selection of T cell receptor beta chains follows, all from one sample in a study of T cells after yellow fever vaccination. MiXCR, applied by TCRdb to the 5' RACE reads, yields one record per CDR3 protein. Here the sample spans some 400,000 distinct CDR3 sequences, around 20% being singletons. The material sequenced was PBMCs, taken before the yellow fever booster vaccination. Receptors originate from a young man who received the YFV17D yellow fever vaccine. CDR3s leave out the opening cysteine and the closing phenylalanine or tryptophan.

V gene,CDR3 protein
TRBV20-1,SAQGAIRQPQH
TRBV20-1,SVPLLAGADTQY
TRBV11-2,ASSLSRDYSYNEQF
TRBV6-5,ASRKGLADLETQY
TRBV5-5,ASSRLADTGELF
TRBV20-1,SAPRGPTNEKLF
TRBV20-1,SARVTRGALPTDTQY
TRBV4-1,ASSQDGGTQETQY
TRBV6-5,ASTDRMALAKNIQY
TRBV10-2,ASTPFPGGPGELF
TRBV27,ASSLPTSGGTDTQY
TRBV7-2,ASSSTGRDQPQH